Listed here are 21 T cell receptor beta chains from one sample, sequenced in a study of Graves' ophthalmopathy and Graves' hyperthyroidism (dated by TCRdb to between 2018 and 2020). Sequencing relied on an Illumina HiSeq 2000. For repertoire sequencing, the TCR beta CDR3 regions were amplified from RNA transcripts. A first-round RT-PCR used HTBI primers with the Qiagen OneStep RT-PCR kit, followed by a second-round multiplex PCR, size selection and purification. The raw public data were reprocessed by TCRdb itself: fastp quality trimming at Q25, MiXCR clonotype calling, in-frame beta chains only. One record per CDR3 amino acid sequence lists the most common genes and DNA. This sample gives hundreds of thousands of distinct CDR3 sequences in total; around an eighth of them show up just once. The leading ten clones occupy 9.8% of the sample. The sequenced sample consisted of blood. These receptors all stem from a young woman with Graves' ophthalmopathy. Donor details come from another sample of the same person, matched by shared clones.

This clonotype was found a few times. This rearrangement joins TRBV5-5 to TRBJ2-5, with TRBD2 as a possible D gene (6 bases). Trimming took 0 bases from V and 3 from J, leaving 18 bases between them. The germline V gene encodes CDR1 SGHKS and CDR2 YYEKEE (reference sequence). This CDR3 has 17 amino acids. CDR3 nucleotide sequence: TGTGCCAGCAGCTTGGGTGGGGGACTCCCACCGAAAGAGACCCAGTACTTC. It is translated as CASSLGGGLPPKETQYF.

This clonotype has ten or more counts. The V call is TRBV19, the J call TRBJ1-5, with 9 bases identical to TRBD1. The V segment lost 5 bases and the J segment 4 bases; nucleotides outside the gene matches: 6. In germline, CDR1 is LNHDA, CDR2 SQIVND (reference sequence). There are 15 residues in the CDR3. Here the CDR3 reads CASSPSGQGNQPQHF. In nucleotides, the CDR3 is TGTGCCAGTAGTCCCTCGGGACAGGGAAATCAGCCCCAGCATTTT.

The chain combines TRBV27 with TRBJ1-1; D ambiguous. The CDR3 is 15 residues long. The ends were cut back, 8 bases at V and 0 bases at J, with 16 bases in the middle. CDR1 and CDR2 (germline): MNHEY, SMNVEV (reference sequence). As DNA, the CDR3 is TGTGCCAGCCTTCCCAGAGGAAGTTTGAACACTGAAGCTTTCTTT. This gives the protein CASLPRGSLNTEAFF.

About this clonotype: A much larger clone lies one base from this, so it may be a read error. The chain links TRBV2 to TRBJ1-1, with unresolved D. The CDR3 loop spans 11 amino acids. With 8 bases removed from V and 8 bases from J, the gap between germline ends came to 12 bases. Germline CDR1 reads SNHLY; CDR2 reads FYNNEI. The CDR3 protein is CASARTVEAFF. The CDR3 DNA reads TGTGCCAGCGCACGGACGGTGGAAGCTTTCTTT.

This clonotype was picked up many times. This chain joins TRBV25-1 and TRBJ1-2, with 9 bases aligning to TRBD1. CDR3 size: 13 residues. Unmatched junction bases numbered 6, after V lost 7 bases and J lost 6 bases. CDR1 and CDR2 (germline): MGHDK, SYGVNS. The CDR3 DNA is TGTGCCAGCACCACACAGGGGGCTGATGGCTACACCTTC. Translated, it gives CASTTQGADGYTF.

The table lists this clonotype with many counts. V usage is TRBV6-1 and J usage is TRBJ1-2, with 7 bases lining up with TRBD1. J lost 5 bases, V lost 5 bases, and 5 bases had no gene match. CDR1 is MNHNS, CDR2 SASEGT, per germline. This CDR3 has 13 amino acids. Here the CDR3 reads CASSPDRLYGYTF. The CDR3 DNA sequence: TGTGCCAGCAGTCCGGACAGGTTATATGGCTACACCTTC.

The sample holds many counts of this clonotype. CDR3 in DNA: TGTGCCAGCAGTTACGGTGCTCCCGTTTCGTACGAGCAGTACTTC. Translated: CASSYGAPVSYEQYF. The chain is built from TRBV6-5 and TRBJ2-7, with unresolved D. The CDR3 loop spans 15 amino acids. Germline V gene data show CDR1 as MNHEY and CDR2 as SVGAGI. The germline V and J ends were trimmed by 2 bases and 4 bases, with 15 bases remaining between them.

This clonotype was found many times. J is TRBJ2-7 and V is TRBV6-2 or TRBV6-3, with no clear D. The CDR3 spans 14 residues. Germline assignment: CDR1 MNHEY and CDR2 SVGEGT. Between the trimmed V and J ends, which lost 0 bases and 0 bases, there was a span of 6 bases. CDR3 in amino acids: CASSYSAYSYEQYF. The CDR3 DNA reads TGTGCCAGCAGTTACTCAGCGTACTCCTACGAGCAGTACTTC.

This clonotype was seen ten or more times. The chain links TRBV6-2 or TRBV6-3 to TRBJ2-7; 9 nucleotides align to TRBD2. Per germline, CDR1 MNHEY and CDR2 SVGEGT. Losses at the gene ends were 7 bases for V and 2 bases for J; bases not matched to a gene: 3. The CDR3 extends over 13 amino acids. The CDR3 coding sequence is TGTGCCAGCACAGCGGGGGGAACCTACGAGCAGTACTTC. It yields the protein CASTAGGTYEQYF.

Many counts were recorded for this clonotype. J is TRBJ1-2 and V is TRBV6-1, with D perhaps matching TRBD1 (5 bases). V was clipped by 2 bases and J by 6 bases, with 10 bases between them. Germline CDR1 and CDR2: MNHNS and SASEGT. The CDR3 is 13 residues long. Here the CDR3 reads CASSERGLNGYTF. CDR3 DNA sequence: TGTGCCAGCAGTGAACGGGGGTTGAATGGCTACACCTTC.

This clonotype was counted at least ten times. This chain links TRBV24-1 with TRBJ2-7; 12 bases align to TRBD2. With V trimmed by 12 bases and J by 1 base, 6 bases remained unmatched. CDR1 KGHDR and CDR2 SFDVKD come from the germline V gene. This CDR3 has 14 residues. The DNA for the CDR3 is TGTGCCGCTCTCGGACTAGCGGGATCCTACGAGCAGTACTTC. It codes for CAALGLAGSYEQYF.

This clonotype was recorded many times. The chain employs TRBV3-1 and TRBJ2-2, with D unresolved. This CDR3 is built from 16 residues. The germline CDR1 and CDR2 sequences are LGHDT and YNNKEL (reference sequence). The V end lost 4 bases, the J end lost 4 bases, and 16 bases lay between the germline ends. CDR3 protein: CASSPWRLDGTGELFF. The CDR3 DNA is TGTGCCAGCAGCCCCTGGCGTCTCGACGGCACCGGGGAGCTGTTTTTT.

This clonotype appeared many times. The chain joins TRBV12-3 or TRBV12-4 to TRBJ1-2; 7 bases map to TRBD1. The CDR3 has 15 residues. Trimming took 3 bases from V and 5 from J; bases not matched to a gene: 9. The CDR3 spells CASSFRQTGHYGYTF. In nucleotides, the CDR3 is TGTGCCAGCAGTTTTAGGCAGACAGGGCATTATGGCTACACCTTC.

In this sample, this clonotype turned up many times. This chain joins TRBV28 and TRBJ2-7; TRBD1 might be the D (6 bases). The V gene's germline CDR1 is MDHEN and CDR2 SYDVKM. Trimming removed 6 bases at V and 2 bases at J, with 11 bases between. The CDR3 loop spans 13 amino acids. CDR3 nucleotides: TGTGCCAGCAGGATACAGGGTACCTACGAGCAGTACTTC. Encoded protein: CASRIQGTYEQYF.

This clonotype was seen many times. The V gene is TRBV6-1, the J gene TRBJ1-2, with a weak D call TRBD1 (5 bases). The CDR3 is 13 amino acids. The V gene's germline CDR1 is MNHNS and CDR2 SASEGT. V shed 4 bases and J shed 8 bases, with 14 bases lying between them. The CDR3 loop is CASSGFRERGYTF. The CDR3 DNA sequence: TGTGCCAGCAGTGGATTCAGGGAACGAGGCTACACCTTC.

This clonotype was observed a few times. The chain is built from TRBV4-1 and TRBJ1-1; tentative D call: TRBD1 (5 bases). With 0 bases removed from V and 1 base from J, the gap between germline ends came to 12 bases. The CDR3 has 16 amino acids. CDR1 is MGHRA and CDR2 is YSYEKL in the germline V gene. The CDR3 DNA is TGCGCCAGCAGCCAAGAGGGGGTTATAGGGAACACTGAAGCTTTCTTT. This sequence encodes CASSQEGVIGNTEAFF.

In this sample, this clonotype turned up a few times. The chain joins TRBV20-1 to TRBJ1-2, with TRBD1 matching over 8 bases. The CDR3 has 17 amino acids. Germline V gives CDR1 DFQATT, CDR2 SNEGSKA (reference sequence). Trimming removed 1 base from V and 6 bases from J; junction bases left unmatched: 16. The CDR3 protein is CSARAAYGQGGVDGYTF. In DNA, the CDR3 is TGCAGTGCTAGAGCAGCTTATGGACAGGGTGGGGTAGATGGCTACACCTTC.

This clonotype was observed at least ten times. This chain uses TRBV6-2 or TRBV6-3 with TRBJ2-2; D perhaps matches TRBD1 (5 bases). Germline CDR1 is MNHEY and CDR2 is SVGEGT. This CDR3 comprises 17 residues. V dropped 1 base and J dropped 3 bases, with 15 bases sitting between them. CDR3 region: CASSYYRQGRDTGELFF. The DNA of the CDR3 is TGTGCCAGCAGTTACTATCGCCAGGGTCGGGACACCGGGGAGCTGTTTTTT.

This clonotype was counted only a few times. CDR3 residues: CAWTENRNQPQHF. CDR3 sequence (DNA): TGTGCCTGGACGGAGAATCGCAATCAGCCCCAGCATTTT. V and J are TRBV30 and TRBJ1-5; the D is unclear. V was trimmed by 4 bases and J by 2 bases, leaving 9 bases between them. The CDR3 is made up of 13 amino acids. Germline V gene sequence: CDR1 GTSNPN, CDR2 SVGIG (reference sequence).

This sequence joins TRBV12-3 or TRBV12-4 and TRBJ1-2, with TRBD1 matching 9 bases. The CDR3 has 14 amino acids. The junction had 5 bases not matched to a gene; V was cut back by 6 bases and J by 3 bases. CDR3 protein: CASSRTGDYYGYTF. The CDR3 DNA follows: TGTGCCAGCAGCCGGACAGGGGACTACTATGGCTACACCTTC.

There are many counts of this clonotype. The V gene is TRBV12-3 or TRBV12-4, the J gene TRBJ1-4; no firm D call. The V end was cut by 1 base, the J end by 4 bases, with 7 bases between. This CDR3 contains 14 residues. CDR3 nucleotide sequence: TGTGCCAGCAGTTTAGGCCAGGTTAATGAAAAACTGTTTTTT. Translation gives CASSLGQVNEKLFF.